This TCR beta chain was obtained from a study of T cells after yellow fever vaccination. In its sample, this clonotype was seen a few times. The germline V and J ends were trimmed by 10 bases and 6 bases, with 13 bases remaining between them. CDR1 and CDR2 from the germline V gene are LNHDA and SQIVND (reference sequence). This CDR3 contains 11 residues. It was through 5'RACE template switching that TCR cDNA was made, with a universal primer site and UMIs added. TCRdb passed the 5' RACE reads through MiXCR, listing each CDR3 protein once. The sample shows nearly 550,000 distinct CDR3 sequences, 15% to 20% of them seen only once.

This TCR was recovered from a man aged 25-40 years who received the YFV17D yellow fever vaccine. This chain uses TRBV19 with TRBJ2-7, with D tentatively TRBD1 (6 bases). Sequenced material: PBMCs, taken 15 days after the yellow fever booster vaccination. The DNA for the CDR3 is TGTGCCACTACAACAGGGCTCGAGCAGTACTTC. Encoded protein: CATTTGLEQYF.